These 14 T cell receptor beta chains came from one sample sequenced in a study of blood T cell repertoires in COVID-19. The method was immunoSEQ multiplex PCR; TCRdb's version includes in-frame clones alone and lacks a portion of them. The repertoire holds over 250,000 clones, approximately 83% seen once, with roughly 9.6% in the top ten. The sample taken for sequencing was peripheral blood. Source of these receptors: a woman in her seventies with acute or convalescent COVID-19.

J is TRBJ1-5 and V is TRBV3-1 (or the pseudogene TRBV3-2); 7 bases fit TRBD1. V lost 8 bases to trimming and J lost 5 bases; unmatched junction nucleotides: 3. The CDR3 is 12 amino acids. The V gene's germline CDR1 is LGHDT and CDR2 YNNKEL (reference sequence). The CDR3 here is CASRTGDQPQHF. In nucleotides, the CDR3 is TGTGCCAGCCGAACAGGGGATCAGCCCCAGCATTTT.

J is TRBJ1-1 and V is TRBV11-2; perhaps TRBD1 as D (6 bases). Germline V gives CDR1 SGHAT, CDR2 FQNNGV. V was pared by 6 bases and J by 0 bases, with 11 bases between. The CDR3 is 14 residues long. The CDR3: CASSPQGMNTEAFF. The DNA for the CDR3 is TGTGCCAGCAGTCCACAGGGAATGAACACTGAAGCTTTCTTT. Complete variable domain (other parts from reference TRBV11-2 and TRBJ1-1): EAGVAQSPRYKIIEKRQSVAFWCNPISGHATLYWYQQILGQGPKLLIQFQNNGVVDDSQLPKDRFSAERLKGVDSTLKIQPAKLEDSAVYLCASSPQGMNTEAFFGQGTRLTVV.

The chain joins TRBV28 to TRBJ1-1; 9 positions match TRBD1. This CDR3 region has 15 residues. Trimming removed 6 bases from V and 6 bases from J; junction bases left unmatched: 11. Germline CDR1 reads MDHEN; CDR2 reads SYDVKM. The CDR3 DNA reads as TGTGCCAGCAGCATTACGGGACAGGGTTTCTCTGAAGCTTTCTTT. Protein sequence: CASSITGQGFSEAFF.

The rearrangement uses TRBV28 and TRBJ2-3; the match to TRBD2 covers 8 bases. V trimming: 4 bases; J trimming: 7 bases; junction bases outside the gene matches: 10. The CDR3 extends over 15 amino acids. Germline CDR1 and CDR2: MDHEN and SYDVKM. In nucleotides, the CDR3 is TGTGCCAGCAGTTCGAAGAGCGGGGGAATAAATACGCAGTATTTT. Protein product: CASSSKSGGINTQYF.

J is TRBJ1-2 and V is TRBV4-1, with TRBD1 as a possible D gene (6 bases). CDR3 length: 15 residues. The V gene lost 1 base and the J gene lost 5 bases, with 14 bases spanning the gap. The germline CDR1 and CDR2 sequences are MGHRA and YSYEKL. DNA for the CDR3: TGCGCCAGCAGCCAAGGCGACTCCGGACAGTATGGCTACACCTTC. Amino acid sequence: CASSQGDSGQYGYTF.

The chain carries TRBV6-6 and TRBJ2-7; tentatively, D is TRBD1 (6 bases). CDR1 is MNHNY, CDR2 SVGAGI, per germline (reference sequence). Trimming pared 6 bases from V and 4 bases from J, leaving 19 bases between. The CDR3 spans 15 residues. The DNA of the CDR3 is TGTGCCAGCAGACCAAGGACAGAACGGGTTTACGAGCAGTACTTC. It is translated as CASRPRTERVYEQYF.

The V call is TRBV6-5, the J call TRBJ2-2; 7 bases align to TRBD1. The CDR3 consists of 14 residues. Germline CDR1 is MNHEY and CDR2 is SVGAGI. The ends lost 6 bases at V and 5 bases at J; junction bases unmatched: 6. The CDR3 coding sequence is TGTGCCAGCAGCCGTAGGGGGCGGACCGGGGAGCTGTTTTTT. It is translated as CASSRRGRTGELFF.

The chain links TRBV5-1 to TRBJ1-1; maybe TRBD1 (5 bases). Germline CDR1 SGHRS, CDR2 YFSETQ. CDR3 length: 13 amino acids. Trimming shortened V by 4 bases and J by 8 bases, and 15 bases separated the two germline ends. CDR3: CASSRMDTDEAFF. The CDR3 coding sequence is TGCGCCAGCAGCCGGATGGACACTGACGAAGCTTTCTTT.

The V gene is TRBV2, the J gene TRBJ1-2; TRBD1 aligns across 11 bases. The CDR3 covers 15 residues. V shed 6 bases and J 4 bases; nucleotides not matched to a gene: 7. Germline-derived CDR1 and CDR2 are SNHLY and FYNNEI. The CDR3 DNA reads as TGTGCCAGCAGGGGGGACAGGGGGTTTAGCTATGGCTACACCTTC. This codes for CASRGDRGFSYGYTF.

This chain links TRBV2 with TRBJ2-3, with 9 bases identical to TRBD2. V dropped 6 bases and J dropped 5; count of bases not matched to a gene: 6. Per germline, CDR1 SNHLY and CDR2 FYNNEI. The CDR3 is 14 residues long. CDR3 sequence: CASSVSGGGDTQYF. The DNA for the CDR3 is TGTGCCAGCAGCGTTAGCGGGGGAGGAGATACGCAGTATTTT.

The rearrangement uses TRBV27 and TRBJ2-5; the D gene is possibly TRBD2 (7 bases). From germline, CDR1 is MNHEY and CDR2 SMNVEV (reference sequence). This CDR3 has 17 residues. The V gene lost 2 bases and the J gene lost 2 bases, with 18 bases spanning the gap. In nucleotides, the CDR3 is TGTGCCAGCAGTTTAGGATTCGGGGGGCCAGGACAAGAGACCCAGTACTTC. Its translation: CASSLGFGGPGQETQYF.

The V gene is TRBV10-1, the J gene TRBJ2-3; D is unclear. The V end lost 3 bases, the J end lost 3 bases, and 7 bases lay between the germline ends. Germline assignment: CDR1 WNHNN and CDR2 SYGVQD (reference sequence). This CDR3 region has 13 residues. CDR3 loop: CASSEARTDTQYF. The CDR3 DNA sequence: TGCGCCAGCAGTGAAGCTAGGACAGATACGCAGTATTTT.

This chain connects TRBV29-1 to TRBJ1-2, with TRBD1 matching 7 bases. Losses at the gene ends were 0 bases for V and 4 bases for J; bases not matched to a gene: 5. The CDR3 consists of 14 residues. CDR1 and CDR2 (germline): SQVTM, ANQGSEA. The CDR3 nucleotides read TGCAGCGTTGAAGAAAGGGGGCCCTCCTATGGCTACACCTTC. It encodes CSVEERGPSYGYTF.

The chain is built from TRBV5-4 and TRBJ1-6, with 7 bases fitting TRBD1. V lost 0 bases, J lost 7 bases, and 7 bases stayed unmatched. This CDR3 spans 16 amino acids. From germline, CDR1 is SGHNT and CDR2 YYREEE (reference sequence). CDR3 loop: CASSLAYRTGNSPLHF. CDR3 DNA sequence: TGTGCCAGCAGCTTGGCCTATAGGACAGGCAATTCACCCCTCCACTTT.